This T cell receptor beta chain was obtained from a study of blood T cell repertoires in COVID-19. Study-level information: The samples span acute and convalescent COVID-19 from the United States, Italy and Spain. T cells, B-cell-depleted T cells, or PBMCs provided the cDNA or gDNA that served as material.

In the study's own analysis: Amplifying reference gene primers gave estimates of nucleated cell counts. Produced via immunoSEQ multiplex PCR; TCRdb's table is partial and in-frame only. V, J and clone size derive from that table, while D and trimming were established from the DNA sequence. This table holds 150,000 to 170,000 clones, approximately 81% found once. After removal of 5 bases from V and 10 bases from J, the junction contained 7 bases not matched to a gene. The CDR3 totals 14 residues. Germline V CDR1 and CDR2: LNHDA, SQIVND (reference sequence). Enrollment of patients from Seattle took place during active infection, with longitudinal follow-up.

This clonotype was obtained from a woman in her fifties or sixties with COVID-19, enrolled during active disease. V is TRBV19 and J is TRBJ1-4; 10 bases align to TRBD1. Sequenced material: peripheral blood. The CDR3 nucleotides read TGTGCCAGTAGTCCCGACAGGGGGCTCGTAAAACTGTTTTTT. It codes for CASSPDRGLVKLFF. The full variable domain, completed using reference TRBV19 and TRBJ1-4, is DGGITQSPKYLFRKEGQNVTLSCEQNLNHDAMYWYRQDPGQGLRLIYYSQIVNDFQKGDIAEGYSVSREKKESFPLTVTSAQKNPTAFYLCASSPDRGLVKLFFGSGTQLSVL.